This T cell receptor (beta chain) stems from a study of T cells in Graves' hyperthyroidism and ophthalmopathy. Clinical symptoms, serum thyroxine and TRAb, thyroid ultrasound and orbital computed tomography together formed the diagnostic basis. RNA transcripts were the template for amplifying TCR beta CDR3 regions. An initial round of RT-PCR targeting the TCR CDR3 relied on the HTBI primer set. Each CDR3 protein gets one entry after TCRdb re-called the multiplex PCR reads with MiXCR. Here the sample spans approximately 420,000 distinct CDR3 sequences, roughly an eighth being singletons. Germline V CDR1 and CDR2: DFQATT, SNEGSKA (reference sequence). V lost 3 bases and J 2 bases, leaving 17 bases between the germline ends. The CDR3 spans 15 residues.

The source material was blood. The clonotype comes from a woman between 18 and 29 years old with Graves' hyperthyroidism. The genes are TRBV20-1 and TRBJ2-7; D possibly uses TRBD1 or TRBD2 (6 bases each). CDR3 sequence (DNA): TGCAGTGCTAGGTGGGGGGCAGGGGCGACCTACGAGCAGTACTTC. It translates to CSARWGAGATYEQYF.